The clone carrying this T cell receptor (beta chain) has a count of ten or more. Its antigen remains unidentified. Synthesis of cDNA was performed by 5'RACE using 10-nucleotide random UMIs. From the 5' RACE reads, TCRdb called clonotypes with MiXCR, one entry per CDR3 protein. This repertoire shows 70,000 to 90,000 distinct CDR3 sequences, about 5.6% found once; its top ten account for roughly 7.9%. These data come from a study of neurological immune-mediated disorders. Study-wide points: No link was found between any clinical or MRI feature and the multiple sclerosis repertoire cluster. Private repertoires in all groups were suggested by the absence of shared CDR3 amino acid sequences among expanded clones across subjects.

Germline CDR1 and CDR2: SGHRS and YFSETQ. The J segment lost 6 bases and the V segment lost 8 bases, leaving 1 base of the junction unmatched. This CDR3 has 10 residues. Time point denoted: longitudinal time-point 2. The chain combines TRBV5-1 with TRBJ1-2; 7 bases map to TRBD1. The sequence was collected from a woman aged 60 to 75 with multiple sclerosis. The sample consisted of PBMCs. In DNA form, the CDR3 reads TGCGCCAGTGGACAGGATGGCTACACCTTC. This gives the protein CASGQDGYTF.